This T cell receptor beta chain came from a study of identical twins. Germline V CDR1 and CDR2: MNHNS, SASEGT. The CDR3 is made up of 18 amino acids. Trimming cost V 6 bases and J 2 bases; bases outside gene matches: 18. On this clonotype itself: Its matching antigen is unknown.

Study-wide points: It was out-of-frame TCR alpha sharing in monozygotic twins that models underestimated.

TCRdb fed the 5' RACE reads into MiXCR, producing one record per CDR3 protein. The data contain roughly 260,000 distinct CDR3 sequences, approximately 7.8% of them singletons. The sample was also linked to a second study, of yellow fever vaccine responses in identical twins.

This clonotype was obtained from a young woman in good health. The chain carries TRBV6-1 and TRBJ2-7, with 8 nucleotides matching TRBD2. Sequencing used CD8+ T cells sorted from blood. In DNA form, the CDR3 reads TGTGCCAGCAGGCATCCCATCGTTACGCGGGGGGACCCCTACGAGCAGTACGTC. It encodes CASRHPIVTRGDPYEQYV.